One and the same sample provided the 30 T cell receptor beta chains below, sequenced in a study of T cells in Graves' hyperthyroidism and ophthalmopathy. Amplified TCR beta CDR3 regions came from RNA transcripts. TCR CDR3 underwent first-round RT-PCR with the HTBI primer set. TCRdb reprocessed the multiplex PCR reads with MiXCR, giving one entry per CDR3 protein. The sample contains 500,000 to 650,000 distinct CDR3 sequences, approximately 15% of which appear only once. Sequencing used blood. These receptors were taken from a woman aged 40 to 50 with Graves' hyperthyroidism.

In this sample, this clonotype turned up a few times. The chain combines TRBV15 with TRBJ1-2; 7 positions match TRBD1. The CDR3 is 14 residues long. Germline values: CDR1 LNHNV, CDR2 YYDKDF (reference sequence). V shed 3 bases and J 4 bases; nucleotides not matched to a gene: 5. The CDR3 DNA sequence: TGTGCCACCAGCAGCGGACAGGTGGGCTATGGCTACACCTTC. Translated, it gives CATSSGQVGYGYTF.

This clonotype occurred a few times. This rearrangement joins TRBV5-1 to TRBJ2-7, with 7 nucleotides matching TRBD1. The germline V gene encodes CDR1 SGHRS and CDR2 YFSETQ. This CDR3 contains 14 residues. After removal of 4 bases from V and 2 bases from J, the junction contained 6 bases not matched to a gene. CDR3 sequence (DNA): TGCGCCAGCAGCCTCGACAGGGCCCCCTACGAGCAGTACTTC. Its translation: CASSLDRAPYEQYF. The complete variable domain, with remaining parts taken from reference TRBV5-1 and TRBJ2-7, reads KAGVTQTPRYLIKTRGQQVTLSCSPISGHRSVSWYQQTPGQGLQFLFEYFSETQRNKGNFPGRFSGRQFSNSRSEMNVSTLELGDSALYLCASSLDRAPYEQYFGPGTRLTVT.

This clonotype came up many times. This sequence joins TRBV3-1 and TRBJ2-7, with 7 bases aligning to TRBD2. Trimming removed 4 bases from V and 3 bases from J; junction bases left unmatched: 6. Germline CDR1 reads LGHDT; CDR2 reads YNNKEL (reference sequence). The CDR3 is made up of 14 amino acids. Here the CDR3 DNA reads TGTGCCAGCAGCCCGGGACTACTAAGCTACGAGCAGTACTTC. Translated, it gives CASSPGLLSYEQYF.

In its sample, this clonotype was seen many times. This chain links TRBV28 with TRBJ2-7; D might be TRBD2 (5 bases). The CDR3 spans 15 residues. From germline, CDR1 is MDHEN and CDR2 SYDVKM. The V and J ends lost 5 bases and 2 bases respectively, with 16 bases between them. As DNA, the CDR3 is TGTGCCAGCAGTAGCAAAAGGACTGTGACCTACGAGCAGTACTTC. Protein: CASSSKRTVTYEQYF.

This clonotype has a count of ten or more. The V and J genes are TRBV7-2 and TRBJ2-3; D is unclear. Between the trimmed V and J ends, which lost 5 bases and 2 bases, there was a span of 11 bases. Germline V CDR1 and CDR2: SGHTA, FQGNSA. The CDR3 is 14 amino acids. CDR3 sequence (DNA): TGTGCCAGCAGCCCATTTCAGCTCACAGATACGCAGTATTTT. Translating it yields CASSPFQLTDTQYF.

Concerning this clonotype itself: The junction departs from the called germline gene at one end, perhaps through a read error. The rearrangement uses TRBV27 and TRBJ1-2, with D possibly being TRBD1 (5 bases). This CDR3 spans 14 amino acids. Germline lookup yields CDR1 MNHEY and CDR2 SMNVEV (reference sequence). The CDR3 here is CASGLRGLGGGYTF. The CDR3 bases are TGTGCCAGCGGTTTAAGGGGCCTCGGAGGGGGCTACACCTTC.

The CDR3 sequence is CASSWRGTYNSPLHF. The DNA for the CDR3 is TGTGCCAGCAGTTGGCGGGGAACTTATAATTCACCCCTCCACTTT. This sequence joins TRBV12-3 or TRBV12-4 and TRBJ1-6, with D unclear. This CDR3 contains 15 residues. The ends were cut back, 4 bases at V and 4 bases at J, with 11 bases in the middle.

This clonotype was found once. The chain combines TRBV4-1 with TRBJ2-7; D might be TRBD2 (6 bases). V was trimmed by 1 base and J by 3 bases, leaving 13 bases between them. CDR3 length: 15 amino acids. The V gene's germline CDR1 is MGHRA and CDR2 YSYEKL. The CDR3 sequence is CASSQVEGGGYEQYF. The CDR3 DNA reads as TGCGCCAGCAGCCAAGTTGAGGGAGGAGGCTACGAGCAGTACTTC.

This clonotype has a count of ten or more. J is TRBJ1-1 and V is TRBV5-1; unclear D gene. Germline-derived CDR1 and CDR2 are SGHRS and YFSETQ. V shed 0 bases and J shed 3 bases, with 12 bases lying between them. This CDR3 comprises 15 residues. Here the CDR3 DNA reads TGCGCCAGCAGCTTGGATGCGGGTAGATACACTGAAGCTTTCTTT. It is translated as CASSLDAGRYTEAFF.

J is TRBJ2-3 and V is TRBV2; D gene ambiguous. This CDR3 is 14 amino acids long. V was trimmed by 7 bases and J by 2 bases, leaving 13 bases between them. Germline lookup yields CDR1 SNHLY and CDR2 FYNNEI. The DNA of the CDR3 is TGTGCCAGCACCGAACACGCGTTCACAGATACGCAGTATTTT. Translation: CASTEHAFTDTQYF.

The table lists this clonotype with many counts. This rearrangement joins TRBV6-1 to TRBJ1-2; the match to TRBD1 covers 8 bases. This CDR3 is 17 amino acids long. V shed 4 bases and J 5 bases; nucleotides not matched to a gene: 15. The germline V gene encodes CDR1 MNHNS and CDR2 SASEGT. The CDR3 DNA reads TGTGCCAGCAGTGTCGAGACAGGGGCGCATGTAAAGTATGGCTACACCTTC. Its protein is CASSVETGAHVKYGYTF.

This clonotype was seen many times. For the CDR3, the DNA is TGTGCCAGCAGCGTCGGGGGACAGGGCGTTGAAAAACTGTTTTTT. Translated: CASSVGGQGVEKLFF. The V gene is TRBV9, the J gene TRBJ1-4, with 9 bases that match TRBD1. J lost 7 bases, V lost 2 bases, and 6 bases had no gene match. The CDR3 runs to 15 residues. Germline V gene lookup returns CDR1 SGDLS and CDR2 YYNGEE.

This chain connects TRBV5-6 to TRBJ1-2; TRBD1 is a possible D gene (5 bases). Trimming removed 1 base at V and 8 bases at J, with 9 bases between. Per the germline V gene, CDR1 is SGHDT and CDR2 is YYEEEE. This CDR3 has 12 amino acids. The CDR3 region is CASSLQGGGYTF. The DNA of the CDR3 is TGTGCCAGCAGCTTGCAGGGTGGAGGCTACACCTTC.

The chain uses TRBV18 and TRBJ2-1; weak D call: TRBD1 (5 bases). The CDR3 has 12 residues. CDR1 is KGHSH and CDR2 is LQKENI in the germline V gene. Deletions cut 6 bases from V and 13 bases from J, with 16 bases between. CDR3 bases: TGTGCCAGCTCGCCAGGCGGACAAGAACAGTTCTTC. Protein sequence: CASSPGGQEQFF.

This clonotype appeared many times. The chain links TRBV28 to TRBJ1-2; a possible D gene is TRBD1 (6 bases). The V gene's germline CDR1 is MDHEN and CDR2 SYDVKM. The CDR3 covers 13 residues. V lost 4 bases to trimming and J lost 8 bases, with 14 bases between them. The CDR3 sequence is CASSSTGGRGYTF. The CDR3 bases are TGTGCCAGCAGTTCAACTGGGGGGCGCGGCTACACCTTC.

This clonotype has ten or more counts. The J gene is TRBJ1-6, the V gene TRBV20-1, with TRBD1 matching over 10 bases. The germline gives CDR1 DFQATT, CDR2 SNEGSKA (reference sequence). The CDR3 extends over 17 amino acids. Trimming cost V 0 bases and J 6 bases; bases outside gene matches: 8. CDR3 nucleotides: TGCAGTGCTAGAGAGGCGAGACAGGGGGCGAGTAATTCACCCCTCCACTTT. It encodes CSAREARQGASNSPLHF.

This clonotype was observed at least ten times. The chain is built from TRBV20-1 and TRBJ2-7; D is undetermined. With 6 bases removed from V and 2 bases from J, the gap between germline ends came to 11 bases. Germline V gives CDR1 DFQATT, CDR2 SNEGSKA (reference sequence). The CDR3 runs 12 residues. The CDR3 reads CSAPPNPYEQYF. CDR3 DNA sequence: TGCAGTGCCCCCCCGAACCCCTACGAGCAGTACTTC.

The CDR3 is CASSEGQRNTEAFF. The CDR3 DNA follows: TGTGCCAGCAGTGAAGGACAACGGAACACTGAAGCTTTCTTT. The rearrangement links TRBV6-1 to TRBJ1-1, with unresolved D. The germline V gene has CDR1 MNHNS and CDR2 SASEGT. The CDR3 covers 14 residues. V was pared by 1 base and J by 1 base, with 7 bases between.

A remark on this clonotype: Germline is not matched at one junction end, which may reflect a read error. The chain's CDR3 is CAGSLGDTQYF. The DNA for the CDR3 is TGTGCCGGCAGTTTAGGTGATACGCAGTATTTT. The chain employs TRBV12-3 or TRBV12-4 and TRBJ2-3; D not certain. The CDR3 has 11 residues.

This clonotype has ten or more counts. This chain links TRBV20-1 with TRBJ2-5; TRBD2 aligns across 8 bases. Losses at the gene ends were 3 bases for V and 4 bases for J; bases not matched to a gene: 4. Germline assignment: CDR1 DFQATT and CDR2 SNEGSKA (reference sequence). This CDR3 is built from 13 residues. This CDR3 reads CSARGLGGETQYF. The CDR3 DNA reads as TGCAGTGCTAGGGGACTAGGGGGAGAGACCCAGTACTTC.

This clonotype was seen just once. The CDR3 nucleotides read TGCAGTGCTAGTAGCCTTAGGGACACAGATACGCAGTATTTT. It specifies CSASSLRDTDTQYF. The chain employs TRBV20-1 and TRBJ2-3; no definite D call. Per germline, CDR1 DFQATT and CDR2 SNEGSKA (reference sequence). The ends were cut back, 3 bases at V and 2 bases at J, with 12 bases in the middle. The CDR3 is made up of 14 amino acids.

Notes on this clonotype: This may be a read error, as it is one base from a much larger clone. The rearrangement joins TRBV11-2 to TRBJ2-1; either TRBD1 or TRBD2 may supply D (5 bases each). CDR1 SGHAT and CDR2 FQNNGV come from the germline V gene. V lost 0 bases and J lost 6, with 15 bases in between. This CDR3 has 16 residues. The CDR3 sequence is CASSLDSGPSSNEQFF. The DNA for the CDR3 is TGTGCCAGCAGCTTAGACTCGGGACCCAGCAGCAATGAGCAGTTCTTC.

The chain employs TRBV20-1 and TRBJ2-1; no reliable D call. Germline V gene lookup returns CDR1 DFQATT and CDR2 SNEGSKA (reference sequence). Trimming cost V 0 bases and J 0 bases, with 6 bases left between them. The CDR3 loop spans 14 amino acids. CDR3 region: CSARDLNSYNEQFF. CDR3 in DNA: TGCAGTGCTAGAGATCTTAACTCCTACAATGAGCAGTTCTTC.

In this sample, this clonotype turned up many times. This chain joins TRBV6-1 and TRBJ2-1, with 13 bases that match TRBD2. With V trimmed by 3 bases and J by 4 bases, 6 bases remained unmatched. The V gene's germline CDR1 is MNHNS and CDR2 SASEGT. This CDR3 comprises 17 residues. CDR3 amino acids: CASSDVTSGRLYNEQFF. The DNA for the CDR3 is TGTGCCAGCAGTGATGTGACTAGCGGGAGGTTATACAATGAGCAGTTCTTC.

This clonotype was seen a single time. This may be a read error: a much more frequent sequence differs by one nucleotide. No conserved phenylalanine or tryptophan is present at the end of the CDR3, so a read error is the likely explanation. The genes are TRBV7-9 and TRBJ2-1; 10 bases match TRBD2. The CDR3 is 15 residues long. Trimming removed 5 bases from V and 8 bases from J; junction bases left unmatched: 9. Germline V gene sequence: CDR1 SEHNR, CDR2 FQNEAQ (reference sequence). CDR3 protein: CASSPPSGSIDEQFI. The CDR3 region has the DNA TGTGCCAGCAGCCCTCCTAGCGGGAGTATCGATGAGCAGTTCATC.

Only a few counts were recorded for this clonotype. The chain recombines TRBV11-3 with TRBJ2-7; TRBD1 or TRBD2 may be the D gene (5 bases each). The V and J ends lost 4 bases and 0 bases respectively, with 25 bases between them. The CDR3 runs 19 residues. Per germline, CDR1 SGHNT and CDR2 YENEEA. The CDR3 reads CASSWIGFWGREDSYEQYF. In DNA form, the CDR3 reads TGTGCCAGCAGCTGGATAGGATTTTGGGGACGAGAAGACTCCTACGAGCAGTACTTC.

The chain uses TRBV12-3 or TRBV12-4 and TRBJ2-1, with TRBD2 identical over 13 bases. With V trimmed by 5 bases and J by 4 bases, 17 bases remained unmatched. The CDR3 has 20 amino acids. Here the CDR3 reads CASSPGLAGPSGYIYNEQFF. Here the CDR3 DNA reads TGTGCCAGCAGTCCGGGACTAGCGGGACCCTCCGGGTATATTTACAATGAGCAGTTCTTC.

This clonotype was seen at least ten times. This sequence joins TRBV2 and TRBJ1-5; TRBD1 matches 9 bases. Germline assignment: CDR1 SNHLY and CDR2 FYNNEI. The trim removed 6 bases at V and 5 bases at J, leaving 8 bases unmatched. There are 15 residues in the CDR3. CDR3 nucleotide sequence: TGTGCCAGCAGGCTGGGACAGGGAAGGTATCAGCCCCAGCATTTT. This encodes CASRLGQGRYQPQHF.

The chain uses TRBV4-2 and TRBJ1-4; 9 nucleotides align to TRBD1. The CDR3 extends over 16 amino acids. Looked up from germline, CDR1 is LGHNA and CDR2 is YNFKEQ. The ends lost 6 bases at V and 8 bases at J; junction bases unmatched: 13. CDR3 bases: TGTGCCAGCAGTGATAGGACACAGGGGGCGCGGGAAAAACTGTTTTTT. Its protein is CASSDRTQGAREKLFF.

This clonotype occurred many times. The V call is TRBV7-8, the J call TRBJ1-2; D is ambiguous. The CDR3 spans 14 residues. V was cut by 5 bases and J by 2 bases, with 12 bases left in between. Germline V gene data show CDR1 as SGHVS and CDR2 as FQNEAQ. The CDR3 here is CASSPTASNYGYTF. The CDR3 nucleotides read TGTGCCAGCAGCCCGACTGCTTCCAACTATGGCTACACCTTC. Filled out from reference TRBV7-8 and TRBJ1-2, the complete variable domain reads GAGVSQSPRYKVAKRGQDVALRCDPISGHVSLFWYQQALGQGPEFLTYFQNEAQLDKSGLPSDRFFAERPEGSVSTLKIQRTQQEDSAVYLCASSPTASNYGYTFGSGTRLTVV.